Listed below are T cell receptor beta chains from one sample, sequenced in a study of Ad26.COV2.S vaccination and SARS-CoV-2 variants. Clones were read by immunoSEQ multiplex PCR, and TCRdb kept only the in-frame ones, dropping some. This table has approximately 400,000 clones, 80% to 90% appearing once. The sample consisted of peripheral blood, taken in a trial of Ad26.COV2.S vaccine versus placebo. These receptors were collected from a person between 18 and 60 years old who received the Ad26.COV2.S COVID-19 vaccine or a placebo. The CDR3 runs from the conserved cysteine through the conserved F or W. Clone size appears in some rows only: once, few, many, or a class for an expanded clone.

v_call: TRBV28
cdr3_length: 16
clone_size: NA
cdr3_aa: CASTPPGLAGRDTQYF

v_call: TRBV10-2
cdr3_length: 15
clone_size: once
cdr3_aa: CAIRLAGTPSNEQFF

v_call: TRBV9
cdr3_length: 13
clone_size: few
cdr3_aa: CASSNPGTGEQYF

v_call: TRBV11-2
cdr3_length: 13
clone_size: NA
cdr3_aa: CASSLAGTYEQYF

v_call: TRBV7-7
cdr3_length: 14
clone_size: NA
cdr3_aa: CASSPTGKGETQYF

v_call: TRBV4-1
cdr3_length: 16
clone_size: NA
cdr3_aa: CASSRLSGTYTGELFF

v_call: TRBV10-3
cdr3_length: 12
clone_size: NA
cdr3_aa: CAISEDSYEQYF

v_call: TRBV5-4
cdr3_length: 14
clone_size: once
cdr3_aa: CASSKGLATYEQYF

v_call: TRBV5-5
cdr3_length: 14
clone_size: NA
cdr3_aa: CASSSWGGSYEQYF

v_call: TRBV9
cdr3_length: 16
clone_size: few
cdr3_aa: CASSVEPAGAYNEQFF

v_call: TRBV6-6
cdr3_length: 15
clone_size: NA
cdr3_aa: CASSYGQGGKNIQYF

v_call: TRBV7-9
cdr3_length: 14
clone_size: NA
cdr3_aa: CASSLAGTGQKQYF

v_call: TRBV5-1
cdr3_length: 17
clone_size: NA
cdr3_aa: CASSLDPGRKANSPLHF

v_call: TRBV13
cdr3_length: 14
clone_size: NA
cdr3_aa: CASSAPASSDTQYF

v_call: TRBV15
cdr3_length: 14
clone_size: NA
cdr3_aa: CATSRGGRDTEAFF

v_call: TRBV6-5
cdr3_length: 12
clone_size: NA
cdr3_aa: CATSALNEKLFF

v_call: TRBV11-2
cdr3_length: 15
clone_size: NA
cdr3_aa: CASSLSGGLTDTQYF

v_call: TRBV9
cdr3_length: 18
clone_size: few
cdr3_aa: CASSSYTSGGLNTDTQYF